The source of this T cell receptor (beta chain) is a study of shared clonotypes between healthy human individuals. Study observations and caveats: Clonotype sharing among donors was expected to depend on sequencing depth. Blood was the only sampled material, and tissue repertoires likely differ.

This CDR3 contains 14 residues. V lost 3 bases and J 4 bases, leaving 12 bases between the germline ends. The germline gives CDR1 SNHLY, CDR2 FYNNEI. For this clone: What it recognizes is unknown.

The data were produced by immunoSEQ multiplex PCR, yet TCRdb's version contains in-frame clones alone and is incomplete. The table has 2 million to 2.5 million clones, roughly 93% seen once. The sequence was obtained from a man younger than 35 in good health. Some clones in this sample may be carry-over from other donors' samples. The chain carries TRBV2 and TRBJ2-5; D not certain. The sample taken for sequencing was naive CD4+ T cells from PBMCs. Subset noted: CD45RA+ positively selected. CDR3 DNA: TGTGCCAGCAGTGAGGTCATTAAAGGAGAGACCCAGTACTTC. It encodes CASSEVIKGETQYF.